A selection of T cell receptor beta chains follows, all from one sample in a study of blood T cells in healthy people across ages. TCRdb independently ran MiXCR on the 5' RACE reads; one entry per CDR3 protein. Of hundreds of thousands of distinct CDR3 sequences in the sample, roughly 58% were seen once. Sequencing was performed on blood. The receptors shown here come from a man aged 55 to 69 in good health. Each CDR3 is given with its conserved first and last residue. Each record gives: CDR3 DNA, CDR3 protein, clone size, CDR3 length, J gene, V gene, D gene. A D gene is named only where the DNA matches it firmly. Only some rows state a clone size, as once, few, many or a class for expanded clones.

CDR3 DNA: TGTGCCAGCTCACCCAACGGGATGGCGAATTCACCCCTCCACTTT
CDR3 protein: CASSPNGMANSPLHF
clone size: NA
CDR3 length: 15
J gene: TRBJ1-6
V gene: TRBV18
D gene: NA

CDR3 DNA: TGTGCCAGCAGTGTATCGGGGGGGACCTACAATGAGCAGTTCTTC
CDR3 protein: CASSVSGGTYNEQFF
clone size: few
CDR3 length: 15
J gene: TRBJ2-1
V gene: TRBV9
D gene: TRBD2

CDR3 DNA: TGCGCCAGCAGCTTCGACAGCGACCAAGAGACCCAGTACTTC
CDR3 protein: CASSFDSDQETQYF
clone size: few
CDR3 length: 14
J gene: TRBJ2-5
V gene: TRBV5-1
D gene: NA

CDR3 DNA: TGTGCCAGCAGCCAAGGGGCGCAGGGTACGTACTTC
CDR3 protein: CASSQGAQGTYF
clone size: NA
CDR3 length: 12
J gene: TRBJ2-7
V gene: TRBV3-1
D gene: NA

CDR3 DNA: TGTGCCATCAGGGCAGGGGATTCTGGAAACACCATATATTTT
CDR3 protein: CAIRAGDSGNTIYF
clone size: NA
CDR3 length: 14
J gene: TRBJ1-3
V gene: TRBV10-3
D gene: NA

CDR3 DNA: TGTGCCATCAGTCGGGACTCTGAGGGCAATGAGCAGTTCTTC
CDR3 protein: CAISRDSEGNEQFF
clone size: NA
CDR3 length: 14
J gene: TRBJ2-1
V gene: TRBV10-3
D gene: NA

CDR3 DNA: TGTGCCAGCAGCTATGGGACAGGGGCTTCCTACTATGGCTACACCTTC
CDR3 protein: CASSYGTGASYYGYTF
clone size: NA
CDR3 length: 16
J gene: TRBJ1-2
V gene: TRBV6-5
D gene: TRBD1

CDR3 DNA: TGCAGTGTCCTGGGGAAAGGGCGCTCCGACGAGCAGTACTTC
CDR3 protein: CSVLGKGRSDEQYF
clone size: NA
CDR3 length: 14
J gene: TRBJ2-7
V gene: TRBV20-1
D gene: NA

CDR3 DNA: TGTGCCAGCAGGCTGGGACAGCCCTATGGCTACACCTTC
CDR3 protein: CASRLGQPYGYTF
clone size: NA
CDR3 length: 13
J gene: TRBJ1-2
V gene: TRBV28
D gene: TRBD1

CDR3 DNA: TGTGCCAGCAGTGCGCTTCAGGGTCGAGAGACCCAGTACTTC
CDR3 protein: CASSALQGRETQYF
clone size: NA
CDR3 length: 14
J gene: TRBJ2-5
V gene: TRBV25-1
D gene: NA